The TCR beta chain under discussion was sequenced for a study of blood T cell repertoires in COVID-19. Germline-derived CDR1 and CDR2 are MNHEY and SVGAGI. Germline trimming cut 7 bases from V and 7 bases from J; bases unmatched to any gene: 12. CDR3 length: 15 residues. TCRdb's copy holds only in-frame clones and misses some; the assay was immunoSEQ multiplex PCR. The sample carries over 60,000 clones, roughly 89% recorded once. The chain joins TRBV6-5 to TRBJ2-1, with 8 bases matching TRBD2. What was sequenced was peripheral blood. This TCR derives from a woman between 45 and 65 years old with active COVID-19. CDR3 nucleotide sequence: TGTGCCAGCACCTACACCGGACTAGCTAGGAATGAGCAGTTCTTC. This encodes CASTYTGLARNEQFF.